This T cell receptor (beta chain) comes out of a study of T cell responses to AZD1222 COVID-19 vaccine. Study outcomes and limitations: Without day 14 samples, only post-peak T cell repertoires were studied.

V shed 9 bases and J shed 8 bases, with 22 bases lying between them. This CDR3 is 15 amino acids long. The germline gives CDR1 KGHDR, CDR2 SFDVKD. Sequenced by immunoSEQ multiplex PCR; TCRdb stores in-frame clones only, minus some. Of tens of thousands of clones in the sample, over 70% are singletons; the top ten hold about 4.3%. As for this clone: Antigen: not known.

The sequencing here drew on peripheral blood, taken on day 0 of AZD1222 vaccination. This TCR was sampled from an adult in good health. The V and J genes are TRBV24-1 and TRBJ1-5; D may be TRBD1 (6 bases). The CDR3 region is CATQGAVSGGEPQHF. The CDR3 coding sequence is TGTGCCACCCAGGGAGCAGTCTCGGGGGGCGAGCCCCAGCATTTT.